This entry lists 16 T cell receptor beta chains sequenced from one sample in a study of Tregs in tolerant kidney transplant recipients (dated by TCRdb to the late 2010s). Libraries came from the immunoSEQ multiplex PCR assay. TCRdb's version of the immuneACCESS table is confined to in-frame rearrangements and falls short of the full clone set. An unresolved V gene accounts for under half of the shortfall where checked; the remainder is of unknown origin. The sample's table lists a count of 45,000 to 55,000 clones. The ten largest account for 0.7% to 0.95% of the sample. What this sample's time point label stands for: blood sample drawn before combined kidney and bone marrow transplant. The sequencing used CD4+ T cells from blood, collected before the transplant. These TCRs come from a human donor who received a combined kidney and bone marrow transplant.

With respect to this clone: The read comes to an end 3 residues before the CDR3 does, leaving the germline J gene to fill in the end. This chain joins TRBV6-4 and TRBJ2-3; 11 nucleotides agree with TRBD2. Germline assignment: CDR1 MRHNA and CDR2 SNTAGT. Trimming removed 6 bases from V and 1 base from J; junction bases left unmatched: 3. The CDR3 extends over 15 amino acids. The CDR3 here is CASRTSGRGTDTQYF. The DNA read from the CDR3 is TGTGCCAGCAGAACTAGCGGGAGAGGCACAGATACG.

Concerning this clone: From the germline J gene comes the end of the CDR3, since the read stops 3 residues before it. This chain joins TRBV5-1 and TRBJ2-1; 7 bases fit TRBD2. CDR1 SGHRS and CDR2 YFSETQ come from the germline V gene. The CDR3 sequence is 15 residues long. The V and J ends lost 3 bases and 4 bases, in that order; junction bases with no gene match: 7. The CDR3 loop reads CASSSSSSGYNEQFF. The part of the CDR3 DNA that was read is TGCGCCAGCAGCTCCTCTTCTAGCGGTTACAATGAG.

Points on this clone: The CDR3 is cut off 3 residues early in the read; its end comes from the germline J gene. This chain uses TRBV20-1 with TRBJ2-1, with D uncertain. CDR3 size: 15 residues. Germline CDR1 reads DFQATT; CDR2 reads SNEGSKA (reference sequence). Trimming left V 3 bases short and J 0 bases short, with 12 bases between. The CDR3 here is CSARPPGSSYNEQFF. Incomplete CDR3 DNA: TGCAGTGCTAGGCCCCCCGGTAGCTCCTACAATGAG.

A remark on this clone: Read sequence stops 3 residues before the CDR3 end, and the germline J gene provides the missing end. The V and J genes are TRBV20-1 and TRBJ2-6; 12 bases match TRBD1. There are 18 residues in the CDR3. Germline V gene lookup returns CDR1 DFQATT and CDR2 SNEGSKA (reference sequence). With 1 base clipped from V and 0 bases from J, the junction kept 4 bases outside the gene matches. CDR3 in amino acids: CSARAGQGAYSGANVLTF. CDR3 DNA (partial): TGCAGTGCTAGAGCGGGACAGGGGGCGTACTCTGGGGCCAACGTC.

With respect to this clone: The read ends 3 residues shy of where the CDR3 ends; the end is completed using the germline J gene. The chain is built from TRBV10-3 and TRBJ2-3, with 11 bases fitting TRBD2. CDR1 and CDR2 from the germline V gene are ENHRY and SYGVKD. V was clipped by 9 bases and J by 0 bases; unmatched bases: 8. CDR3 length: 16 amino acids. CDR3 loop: CAMGSSGRSSTDTQYF. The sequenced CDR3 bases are TGTGCCATGGGATCTAGCGGGAGGTCTAGCACAGATACG.

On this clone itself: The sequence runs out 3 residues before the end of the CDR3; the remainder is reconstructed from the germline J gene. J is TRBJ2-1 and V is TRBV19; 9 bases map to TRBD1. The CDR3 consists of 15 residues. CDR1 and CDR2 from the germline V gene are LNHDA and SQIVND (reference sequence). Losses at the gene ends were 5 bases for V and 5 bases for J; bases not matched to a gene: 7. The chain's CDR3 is CASSLQGAQDNEQFF. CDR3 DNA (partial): TGTGCCAGTAGTTTACAGGGGGCGCAGGACAATGAG.

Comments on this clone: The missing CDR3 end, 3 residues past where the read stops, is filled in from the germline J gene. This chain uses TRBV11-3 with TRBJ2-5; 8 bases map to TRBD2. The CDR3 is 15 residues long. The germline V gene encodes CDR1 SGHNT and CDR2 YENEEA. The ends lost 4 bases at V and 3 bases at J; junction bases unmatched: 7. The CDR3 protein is CASSSGGEPKETQYF. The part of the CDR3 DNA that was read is TGTGCCAGCAGCTCGGGGGGGGAACCTAAAGAGACC.

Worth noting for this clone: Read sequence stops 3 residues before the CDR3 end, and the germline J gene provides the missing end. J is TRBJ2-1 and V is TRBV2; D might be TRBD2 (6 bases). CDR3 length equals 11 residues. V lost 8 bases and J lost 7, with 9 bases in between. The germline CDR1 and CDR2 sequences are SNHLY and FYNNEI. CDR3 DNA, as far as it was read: TGTGCCAGCCGACTAGGGAATGAG. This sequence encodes CASRLGNE. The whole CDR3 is CASRLGNEQFF.

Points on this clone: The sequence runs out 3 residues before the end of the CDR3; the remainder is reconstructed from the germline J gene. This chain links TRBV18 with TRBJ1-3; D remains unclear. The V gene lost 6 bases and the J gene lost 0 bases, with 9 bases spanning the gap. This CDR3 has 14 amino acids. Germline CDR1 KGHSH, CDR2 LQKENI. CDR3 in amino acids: CASSAEPSGNTIYF. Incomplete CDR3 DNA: TGTGCCAGCTCTGCGGAGCCCTCTGGAAACACC.

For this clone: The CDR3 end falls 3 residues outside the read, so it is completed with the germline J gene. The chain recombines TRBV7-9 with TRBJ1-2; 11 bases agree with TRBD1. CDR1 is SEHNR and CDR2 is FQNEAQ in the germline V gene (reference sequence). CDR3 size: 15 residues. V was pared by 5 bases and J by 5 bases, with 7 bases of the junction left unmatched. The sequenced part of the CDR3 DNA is TGTGCCAGCAGCCTGGGACAGGGGGTTTTTTATGGC. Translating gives CASSLGQGVFYG. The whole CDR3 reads CASSLGQGVFYGYTF. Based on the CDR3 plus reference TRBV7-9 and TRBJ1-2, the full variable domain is DTGVSQNPRHKITKRGQNVTFRCDPISEHNRLYWYRQTLGQGPEFLTYFQNEAQLEKSRLLSDRFSAERPKGSFSTLEIQRTEQGDSAMYLCASSLGQGVFYGYTFGSGTRLTVV.

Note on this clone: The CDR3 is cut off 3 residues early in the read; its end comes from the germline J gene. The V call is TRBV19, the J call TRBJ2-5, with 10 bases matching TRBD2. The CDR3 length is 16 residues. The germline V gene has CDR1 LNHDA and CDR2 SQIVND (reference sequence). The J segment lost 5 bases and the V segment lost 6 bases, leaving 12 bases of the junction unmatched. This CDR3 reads CASRWTSGGRLETQYF. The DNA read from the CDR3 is TGTGCCAGTAGGTGGACTAGCGGAGGGCGCCTTGAGACC.

The CDR3 reads CATLGQEGQPQHF. CDR3 DNA (partial): TGTGCCACCTTGGGACAGGAAGGGCAGCCC. This chain links TRBV10-3 with TRBJ1-5; TRBD1 aligns across 8 bases. The read terminates 3 residues ahead of where the CDR3 ends, so the germline J gene completes it. Losses at the gene ends were 10 bases for V and 7 bases for J; bases not matched to a gene: 9. Germline V gene sequence: CDR1 ENHRY, CDR2 SYGVKD. The CDR3 spans 13 residues.

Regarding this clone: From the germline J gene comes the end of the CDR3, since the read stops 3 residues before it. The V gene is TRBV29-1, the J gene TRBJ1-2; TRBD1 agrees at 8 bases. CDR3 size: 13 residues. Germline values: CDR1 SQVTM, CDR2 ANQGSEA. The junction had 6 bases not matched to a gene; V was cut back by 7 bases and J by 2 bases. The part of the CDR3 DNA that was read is TGCAGCGCCACGGGACAGGCAAACTATGGC. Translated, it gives CSATGQANYG. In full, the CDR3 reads CSATGQANYGYTF.

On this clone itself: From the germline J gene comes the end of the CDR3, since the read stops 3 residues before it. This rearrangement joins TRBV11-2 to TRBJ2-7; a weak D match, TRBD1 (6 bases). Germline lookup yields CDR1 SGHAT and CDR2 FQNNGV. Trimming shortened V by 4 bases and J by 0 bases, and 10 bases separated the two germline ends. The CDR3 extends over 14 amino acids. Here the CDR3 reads CASSSQGSSYEQYF. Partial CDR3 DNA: TGTGCCAGCAGCTCACAGGGCAGCTCCTACGAG.

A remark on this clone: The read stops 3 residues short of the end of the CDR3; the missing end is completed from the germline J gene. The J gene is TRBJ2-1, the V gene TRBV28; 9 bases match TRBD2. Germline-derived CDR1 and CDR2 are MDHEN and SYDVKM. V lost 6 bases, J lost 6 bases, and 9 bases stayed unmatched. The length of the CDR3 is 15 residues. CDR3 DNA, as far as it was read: TGTGCCAGCAGCCCTAGCGGGACACCTGCCAATGAG. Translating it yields CASSPSGTPANE. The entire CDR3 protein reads CASSPSGTPANEQFF.

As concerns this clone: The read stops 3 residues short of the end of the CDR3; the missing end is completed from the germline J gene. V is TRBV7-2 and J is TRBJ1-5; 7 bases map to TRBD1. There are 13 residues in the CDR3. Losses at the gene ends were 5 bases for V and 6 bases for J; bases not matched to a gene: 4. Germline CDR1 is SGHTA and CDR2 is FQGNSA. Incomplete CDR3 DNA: TGTGCCAGCAGCCCCGAGGGGGCTCAGCCC. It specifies CASSPEGAQP. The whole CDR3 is CASSPEGAQPQHF.